Listed here are 10 T cell receptor beta chains from one sample, sequenced in a study of blood T cell repertoires in COVID-19. The table came from immunoSEQ multiplex PCR; TCRdb's copy has only in-frame clones and leaves some out. The table records about 82,000 clones, roughly three quarters of them present only once. The specimen sequenced was peripheral blood. The receptors come from a man aged 55 to 69 with COVID-19, enrolled during active disease.

The CDR3 sequence: CASTGAGDREQYF. The CDR3 nucleotides read TGTGCCAGCACAGGGGCGGGAGACCGCGAGCAGTACTTC. V and J are TRBV27 and TRBJ2-7; a weak D match, TRBD2 (7 bases). CDR1 and CDR2 from the germline V gene are MNHEY and SMNVEV (reference sequence). The V and J ends lost 7 bases and 6 bases respectively, with 16 bases between them. The CDR3 loop spans 13 amino acids.

This chain joins TRBV13 and TRBJ2-1; D might be TRBD2 (6 bases). V lost 2 bases to trimming and J lost 3 bases, with 17 bases between them. The CDR3 has 17 amino acids. Germline CDR1 PRHDT, CDR2 FYEKMQ (reference sequence). The CDR3 bases are TGTGCCAGCAGCTTAAGGCGGCTGGGCGGGGACTACAATGAGCAGTTCTTC. It specifies CASSLRRLGGDYNEQFF.

V and J are TRBV6-6 and TRBJ2-7, with 7 bases matching TRBD2. CDR1 is MNHNY and CDR2 is SVGAGI in the germline V gene (reference sequence). CDR3 length equals 12 residues. Germline trimming cut 8 bases from V and 6 bases from J; bases unmatched to any gene: 7. For the CDR3, the DNA is TGTGCCAGCCAGGGAGGGATAAGCGAGCAGTACTTC. It yields the protein CASQGGISEQYF.

The gene calls are TRBV4-3 and TRBJ1-5; perhaps TRBD1 as D (5 bases). CDR1 and CDR2 from the germline V gene are LGHNA and YSLEER. Trimming left V 0 bases short and J 5 bases short, with 11 bases between. This CDR3 region has 15 residues. As DNA, the CDR3 is TGCGCCAGCAGCCAAGAGGTGAAGGGGCATCAGCCCCAGCATTTT. Amino acid sequence: CASSQEVKGHQPQHF.

J is TRBJ2-1 and V is TRBV10-3; 15 nucleotides line up with TRBD2. Per germline, CDR1 ENHRY and CDR2 SYGVKD. The CDR3 covers 16 residues. V shed 5 bases and J 10 bases; nucleotides not matched to a gene: 9. CDR3 nucleotides: TGTGCCATCAGTTCCGGACTAGCGGGAGGGCTTGGGGAGCAGTTCTTC. Encoded protein: CAISSGLAGGLGEQFF.

The chain uses TRBV11-3 and TRBJ1-2; D unclear. Trimming left V 4 bases short and J 5 bases short, with 17 bases between. Germline CDR1 is SGHNT and CDR2 is YENEEA. This CDR3 contains 15 residues. Here the CDR3 DNA reads TGTGCCAGCAGCTCCCCCCGGGAGACCTCATATGGCTACACCTTC. Its protein product is CASSSPRETSYGYTF. The full variable domain, completed using reference TRBV11-3 and TRBJ1-2, is EAGVVQSPRYKIIEKKQPVAFWCNPISGHNTLYWYLQNLGQGPELLIRYENEEAVDDSQLPKDRFSAERLKGVDSTLKIQPAELGDSAVYLCASSSPRETSYGYTFGSGTRLTVV.

V gene TRBV5-8 combines with J gene TRBJ2-3, with 10 bases lining up with TRBD2. Germline V gives CDR1 SGHTS, CDR2 YDEGEE. The J segment lost 3 bases and the V segment lost 1 base, leaving 2 bases of the junction unmatched. The CDR3 runs 15 residues. CDR3 protein: CASSLTLAGTDTQYF. Here the CDR3 DNA reads TGTGCCAGCAGCTTGACACTAGCGGGGACAGATACGCAGTATTTT.

This rearrangement joins TRBV7-2 to TRBJ2-3; 9 bases are a match to TRBD2. Unmatched junction bases numbered 3, after V lost 2 bases and J lost 0 bases. Germline V lookup: CDR1 SGHTA, CDR2 FQGNSA. This CDR3 has 16 amino acids. This CDR3 reads CASSLWRGGSTDTQYF. The CDR3 region has the DNA TGTGCCAGCAGCTTATGGCGGGGGGGAAGCACAGATACGCAGTATTTT.

The V and J genes are TRBV7-2 and TRBJ2-3, with D hard to call. This CDR3 region has 14 residues. CDR1 and CDR2 (germline): SGHTA, FQGNSA. V was clipped by 6 bases and J by 2 bases, with 12 bases between them. The CDR3 loop is CASSLARITDTQYF. CDR3 coding DNA: TGTGCCAGCAGTCTGGCCAGGATCACAGATACGCAGTATTTT.

The genes are TRBV4-3 and TRBJ2-1; weak D call: TRBD2 (6 bases). Trimming took off 0 bases at V and 4 bases at J, with 13 bases between the two ends. This CDR3 has 16 residues. Germline assignment: CDR1 LGHNA and CDR2 YSLEER. This CDR3 is CASSQDRDLPYNEQFF. The CDR3 DNA reads as TGCGCCAGCAGCCAAGACCGGGACTTACCTTACAATGAGCAGTTCTTC.